This TCR beta chain was identified in a study of response to subunit inactivated influenza vaccine. Findings and limits, study-wide: Seasonal influenza vaccination, on each occasion, was suggested by the authors to recruit few new T cells.

The germline V and J ends were trimmed by 4 bases and 4 bases, with 15 bases remaining between them. Germline lookup yields CDR1 SGHDT and CDR2 YYEEEE. The CDR3 is 15 residues long. With respect to this clonotype: Its antigen remains unidentified.

TCRdb reanalysed the RT-PCR reads using MiXCR and keeps one entry per CDR3 protein. The sample records some 600,000 distinct CDR3 sequences, 14% being singletons. The V call is TRBV5-6, the J call TRBJ2-1; D may be TRBD2 (6 bases). The source was PBMCs from blood, collected 14 days before vaccination. The receptor was isolated from a man aged 50-59 years who received an inactivated influenza vaccine. CDR3: CASSTAEGNYNEQFF. In DNA form, the CDR3 reads TGTGCCAGCAGCACTGCGGAGGGCAATTACAATGAGCAGTTCTTC.